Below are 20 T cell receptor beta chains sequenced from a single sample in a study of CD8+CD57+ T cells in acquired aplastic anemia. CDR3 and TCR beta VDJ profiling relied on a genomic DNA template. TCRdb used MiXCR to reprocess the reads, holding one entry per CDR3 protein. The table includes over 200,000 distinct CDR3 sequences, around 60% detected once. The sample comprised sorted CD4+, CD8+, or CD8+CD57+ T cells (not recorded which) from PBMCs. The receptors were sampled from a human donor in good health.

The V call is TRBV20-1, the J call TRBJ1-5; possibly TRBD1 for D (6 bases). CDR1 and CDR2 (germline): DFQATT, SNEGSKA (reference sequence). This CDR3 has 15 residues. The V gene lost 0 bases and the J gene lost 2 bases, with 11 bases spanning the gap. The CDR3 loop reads CSARDGGAGNQPQHF. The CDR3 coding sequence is TGCAGTGCTAGAGATGGGGGGGCAGGCAATCAGCCCCAGCATTTT.

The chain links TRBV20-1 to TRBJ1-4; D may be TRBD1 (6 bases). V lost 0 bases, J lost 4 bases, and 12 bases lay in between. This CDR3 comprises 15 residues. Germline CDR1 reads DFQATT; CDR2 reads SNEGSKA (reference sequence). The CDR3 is CSAREFRTDNEKLFF. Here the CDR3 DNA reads TGCAGTGCTAGAGAATTCAGGACAGATAATGAAAAACTGTTTTTT.

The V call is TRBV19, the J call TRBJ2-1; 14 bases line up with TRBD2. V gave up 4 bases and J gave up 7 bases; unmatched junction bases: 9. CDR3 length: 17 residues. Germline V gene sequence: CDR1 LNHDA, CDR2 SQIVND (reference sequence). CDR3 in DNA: TGTGCCAGTAGTACCCTTGGGACTAGCGGGAGTCAAAATGAGCAGTTCTTC. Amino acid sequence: CASSTLGTSGSQNEQFF.

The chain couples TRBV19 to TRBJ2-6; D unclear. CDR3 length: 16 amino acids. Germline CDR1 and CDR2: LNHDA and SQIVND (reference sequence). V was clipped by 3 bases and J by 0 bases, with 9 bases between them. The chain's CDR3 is CASSMGSVSGANVLTF. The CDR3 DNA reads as TGTGCCAGTAGTATGGGCAGCGTCTCTGGGGCCAACGTCCTGACTTTC. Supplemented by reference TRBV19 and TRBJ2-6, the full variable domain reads DGGITQSPKYLFRKEGQNVTLSCEQNLNHDAMYWYRQDPGQGLRLIYYSQIVNDFQKGDIAEGYSVSREKKESFPLTVTSAQKNPTAFYLCASSMGSVSGANVLTFGAGSRLTVL.

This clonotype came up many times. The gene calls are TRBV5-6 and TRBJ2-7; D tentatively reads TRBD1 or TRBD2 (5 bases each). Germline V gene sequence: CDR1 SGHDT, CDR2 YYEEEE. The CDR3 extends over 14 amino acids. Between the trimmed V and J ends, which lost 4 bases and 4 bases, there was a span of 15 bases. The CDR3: CASSLTVGVYEQYF. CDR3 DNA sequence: TGTGCCAGCAGCCTGACAGTGGGGGTATACGAGCAGTACTTC.

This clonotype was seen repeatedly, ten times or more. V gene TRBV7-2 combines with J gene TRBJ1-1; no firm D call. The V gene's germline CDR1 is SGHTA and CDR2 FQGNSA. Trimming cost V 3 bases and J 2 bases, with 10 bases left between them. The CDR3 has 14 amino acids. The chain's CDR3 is CASSFPGLNTEAFF. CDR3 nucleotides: TGTGCCAGCAGCTTTCCTGGACTCAACACTGAAGCTTTCTTT.

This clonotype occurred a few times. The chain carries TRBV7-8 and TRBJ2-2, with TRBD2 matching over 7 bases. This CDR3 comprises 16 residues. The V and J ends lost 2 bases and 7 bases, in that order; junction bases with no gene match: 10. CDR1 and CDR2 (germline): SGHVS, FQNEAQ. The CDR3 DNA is TGTGCCAGCAGCTTATATGCCCGACTAGCTAACGGGGAGCTGTTTTTT. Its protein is CASSLYARLANGELFF.

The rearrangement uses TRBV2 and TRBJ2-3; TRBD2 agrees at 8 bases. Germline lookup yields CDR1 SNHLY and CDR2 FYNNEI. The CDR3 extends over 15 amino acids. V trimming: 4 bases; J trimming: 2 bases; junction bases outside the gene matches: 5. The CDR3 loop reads CASSGGGPVTDTQYF. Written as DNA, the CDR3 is TGTGCCAGCAGTGGCGGGGGGCCCGTCACAGATACGCAGTATTTT.

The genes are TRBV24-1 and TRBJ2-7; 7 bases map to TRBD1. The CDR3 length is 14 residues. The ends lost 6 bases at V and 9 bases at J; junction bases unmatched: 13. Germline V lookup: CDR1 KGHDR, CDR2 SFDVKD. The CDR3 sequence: CATSSPTGLGGQYF. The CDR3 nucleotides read TGTGCCACCAGTTCTCCGACAGGGTTGGGTGGGCAGTACTTC.

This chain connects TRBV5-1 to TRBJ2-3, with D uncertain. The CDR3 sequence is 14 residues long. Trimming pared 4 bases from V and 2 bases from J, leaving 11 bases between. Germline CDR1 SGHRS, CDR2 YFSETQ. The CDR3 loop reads CASSKEPTTDTQYF. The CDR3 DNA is TGCGCCAGCAGCAAGGAACCGACCACAGATACGCAGTATTTT.

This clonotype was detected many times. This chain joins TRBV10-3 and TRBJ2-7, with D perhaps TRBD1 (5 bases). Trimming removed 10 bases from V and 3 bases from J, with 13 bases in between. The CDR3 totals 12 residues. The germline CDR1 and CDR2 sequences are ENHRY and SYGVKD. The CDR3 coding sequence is TGTGCCAGCGACAGCGACCTCTACGAGCAGTACTTC. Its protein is CASDSDLYEQYF.

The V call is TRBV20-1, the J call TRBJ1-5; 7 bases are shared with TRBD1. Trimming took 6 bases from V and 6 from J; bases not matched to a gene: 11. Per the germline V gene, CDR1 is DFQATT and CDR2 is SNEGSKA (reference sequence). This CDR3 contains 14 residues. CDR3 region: CSAVRDREGQPQHF. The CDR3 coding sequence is TGCAGTGCAGTGAGAGACAGGGAAGGTCAGCCCCAGCATTTT.

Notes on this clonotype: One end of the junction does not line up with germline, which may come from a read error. In DNA form, the CDR3 reads TGTGCCAGCAGCCTCGATCGGGACAAGACTCCCTTC. It specifies CASSLDRDKTPF. The rearrangement links TRBV7-3 to TRBJ1-2; D is possibly TRBD1 (6 bases). The CDR3 spans 12 residues. Germline CDR1 and CDR2: SGHTA and FQGTGA.

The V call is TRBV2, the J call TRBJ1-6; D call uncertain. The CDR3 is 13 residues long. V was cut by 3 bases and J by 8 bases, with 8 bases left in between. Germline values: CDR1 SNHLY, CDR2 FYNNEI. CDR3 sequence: CASSEGGDSPLHF. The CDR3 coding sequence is TGTGCCAGCAGTGAGGGCGGCGATTCACCCCTCCACTTT.

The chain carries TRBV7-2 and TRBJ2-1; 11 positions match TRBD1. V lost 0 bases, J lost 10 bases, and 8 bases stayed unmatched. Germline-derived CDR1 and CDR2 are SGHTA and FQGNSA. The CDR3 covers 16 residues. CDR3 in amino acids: CASSLAAGQGAREQFF. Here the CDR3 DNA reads TGTGCCAGCAGCTTAGCTGCTGGACAGGGGGCTCGGGAGCAGTTCTTC.

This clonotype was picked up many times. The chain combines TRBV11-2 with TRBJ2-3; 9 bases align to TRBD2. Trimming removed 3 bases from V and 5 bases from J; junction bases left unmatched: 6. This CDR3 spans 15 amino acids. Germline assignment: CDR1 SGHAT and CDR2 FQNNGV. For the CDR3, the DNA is TGTGCCAGCAGCTTTTTAGCGGGAGAGGGAGATACGCAGTATTTT. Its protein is CASSFLAGEGDTQYF.

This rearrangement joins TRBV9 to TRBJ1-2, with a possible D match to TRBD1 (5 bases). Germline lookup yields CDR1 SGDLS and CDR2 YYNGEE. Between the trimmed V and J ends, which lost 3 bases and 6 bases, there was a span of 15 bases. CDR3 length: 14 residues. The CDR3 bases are TGTGCCAGCAGCGGAGCGGGGGACCAGGATGGCTACACCTTC. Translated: CASSGAGDQDGYTF.

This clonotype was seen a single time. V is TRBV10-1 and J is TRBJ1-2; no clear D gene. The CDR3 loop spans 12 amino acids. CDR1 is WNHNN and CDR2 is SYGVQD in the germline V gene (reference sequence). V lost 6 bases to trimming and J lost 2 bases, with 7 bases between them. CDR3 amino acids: CASSEKNYGYTF. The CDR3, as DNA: TGCGCCAGCAGCGAGAAAAACTATGGCTACACCTTC.

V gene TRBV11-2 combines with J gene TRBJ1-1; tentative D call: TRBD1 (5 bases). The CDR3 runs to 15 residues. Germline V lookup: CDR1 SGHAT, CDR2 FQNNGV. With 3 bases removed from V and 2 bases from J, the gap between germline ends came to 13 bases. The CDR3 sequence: CASSFRGRYNTEAFF. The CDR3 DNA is TGTGCCAGCAGCTTTAGGGGCAGATACAACACTGAAGCTTTCTTT.

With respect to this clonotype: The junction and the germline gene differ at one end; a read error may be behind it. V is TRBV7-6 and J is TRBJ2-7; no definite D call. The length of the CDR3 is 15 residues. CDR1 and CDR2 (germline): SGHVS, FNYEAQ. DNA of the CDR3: TGTTCCAGCAGCTTAGACCCCAAGCCTTACAATGAGCAGTACTTC. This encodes CSSSLDPKPYNEQYF.